The clone carrying this T cell receptor beta chain has more than one count but fewer than ten. Its antigen remains unidentified. CDR3 size: 18 residues. Germline V CDR1 and CDR2: SGHAT, FQNNGV. V lost 5 bases and J lost 4, with 27 bases in between. This sample was included in a study of Graves' ophthalmopathy and Graves' hyperthyroidism. Overall study: Investigators collected peripheral blood at initial diagnosis, before any treatment was given.

Amplification of the TCR beta CDR3 regions used RNA transcripts (as template). An initial RT-PCR round employing HTBI primers preceded a second-round multiplex PCR. Each CDR3 protein gets one entry after TCRdb re-called the multiplex PCR reads with MiXCR. Among over 200,000 distinct CDR3 sequences listed, 29% were seen once. General study points: Clonotypes were expanded in thyroid at above 0.001 frequency, and most also appeared in blood.

Pregnant or lactating patients and those with other autoimmune diseases or uncontrolled infections were excluded. The source of the PBMCs was 10 ml of fresh peripheral blood. Sequences were obtained from peripheral blood. The TCR sequence derives from a man aged 45 to 65 with Graves' ophthalmopathy. The chain employs TRBV11-2 and TRBJ2-7; no clear D gene. This CDR3 reads CASSINGLRSDRFYEQYF. The CDR3 bases are TGTGCCAGCAGCATCAACGGCCTTAGATCCGACCGGTTTTACGAGCAGTACTTC. Supplemented by reference TRBV11-2 and TRBJ2-7, the full variable domain reads EAGVAQSPRYKIIEKRQSVAFWCNPISGHATLYWYQQILGQGPKLLIQFQNNGVVDDSQLPKDRFSAERLKGVDSTLKIQPAKLEDSAVYLCASSINGLRSDRFYEQYFGPGTRLTVT.